Here is one T cell receptor beta chain with its context. Antigen specificity is unknown. Trimming took 8 bases from V and 0 from J, leaving 11 bases between them. Germline assignment: CDR1 MNHEY and CDR2 SVGEGT. CDR3 size: 14 residues. This record comes from a study of regulatory T cells in long-lasting Graves disease. Study-wide results and limits: Repertoires from persistent disease leaned toward TRBV28, TRBJ1-2 and TRBJ2-5.

HTBI primers from iRepertoire and Arm-PCR of CDR3 regions yielded the TCR beta libraries. As originally analysed: Segment identification across samples yielded 55 to 65 TRBV and about 13 TRBJ segments. Using its own MiXCR run on the multiplex PCR reads, TCRdb lists one record per CDR3 protein. The V and J calls come from TCRdb's annotation, not from the publication. The table includes roughly 610,000 distinct CDR3 sequences, about 16% detected once. Indicated time point: newly diagnosed GD, antithyroid drugs for less than 3 months. TCR sequences were obtained from RNA taken from PBMCs. Per American Thyroid Association guidelines, Graves' disease was diagnosed. The authors drew patients from an endocrinology department in Xi'an, China. These data were also filed under a second study, of T cells in Graves' hyperthyroidism and ophthalmopathy.

V is TRBV6-2 or TRBV6-3 and J is TRBJ1-5; no firm D call. This receptor was taken from a woman in her 30s with Graves disease. Sequencing used peripheral blood mononuclear cells (PBMCs), obtained at new diagnosis, from a patient treated with antithyroid drugs. CDR3 coding DNA: TGTGCCAGCTTAGGCCGAAATAGCAATCAGCCCCAGCATTTT. Its translation: CASLGRNSNQPQHF.